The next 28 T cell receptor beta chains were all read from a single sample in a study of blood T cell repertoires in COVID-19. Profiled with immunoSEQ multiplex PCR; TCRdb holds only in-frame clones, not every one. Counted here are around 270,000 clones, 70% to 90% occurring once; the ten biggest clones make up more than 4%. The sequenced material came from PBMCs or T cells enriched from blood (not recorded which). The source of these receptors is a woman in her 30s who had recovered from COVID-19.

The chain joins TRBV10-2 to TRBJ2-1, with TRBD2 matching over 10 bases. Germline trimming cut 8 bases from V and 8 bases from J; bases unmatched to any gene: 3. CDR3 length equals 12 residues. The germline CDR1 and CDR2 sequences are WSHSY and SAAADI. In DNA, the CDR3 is TGCGCCAGCCTGCTAGCGGGAGATGAGCAGTTCTTC. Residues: CASLLAGDEQFF.

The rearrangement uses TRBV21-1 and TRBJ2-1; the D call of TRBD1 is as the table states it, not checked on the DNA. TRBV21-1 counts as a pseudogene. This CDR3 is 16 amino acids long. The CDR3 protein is CASSKQGPLCYNEQFF. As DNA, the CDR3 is TGTGCCAGCAGCAAACAGGGGCCGCTCTGCTACAATGAGCAGTTCTTC.

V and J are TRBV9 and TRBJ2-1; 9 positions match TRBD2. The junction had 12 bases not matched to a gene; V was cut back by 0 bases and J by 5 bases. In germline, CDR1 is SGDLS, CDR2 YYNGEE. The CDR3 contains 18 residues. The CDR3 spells CASSVVGVAGVTHNEQFF. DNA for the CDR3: TGTGCCAGCAGCGTAGTAGGGGTAGCGGGAGTGACGCACAATGAGCAGTTCTTC.

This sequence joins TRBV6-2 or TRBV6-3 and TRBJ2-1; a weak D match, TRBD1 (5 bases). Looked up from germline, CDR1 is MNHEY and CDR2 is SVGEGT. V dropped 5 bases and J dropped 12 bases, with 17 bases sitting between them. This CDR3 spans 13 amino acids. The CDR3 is CASSPGPPRVQFF. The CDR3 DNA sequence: TGTGCCAGCAGTCCCGGGCCCCCCAGGGTGCAGTTCTTC.

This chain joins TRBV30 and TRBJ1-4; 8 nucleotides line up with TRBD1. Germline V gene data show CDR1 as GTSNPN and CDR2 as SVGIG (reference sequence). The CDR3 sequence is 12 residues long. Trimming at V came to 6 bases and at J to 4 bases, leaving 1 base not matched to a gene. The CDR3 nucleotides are TGTGCCTGTGACAGGGGTAATGAAAAACTGTTTTTT. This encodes CACDRGNEKLFF.

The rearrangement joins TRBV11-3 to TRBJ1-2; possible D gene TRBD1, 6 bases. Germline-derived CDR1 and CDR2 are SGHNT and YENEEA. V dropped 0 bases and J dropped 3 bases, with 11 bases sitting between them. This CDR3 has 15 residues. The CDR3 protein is CASSLDQRTDYGYTF. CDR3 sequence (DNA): TGTGCCAGCAGCTTAGACCAACGGACAGACTATGGCTACACCTTC.

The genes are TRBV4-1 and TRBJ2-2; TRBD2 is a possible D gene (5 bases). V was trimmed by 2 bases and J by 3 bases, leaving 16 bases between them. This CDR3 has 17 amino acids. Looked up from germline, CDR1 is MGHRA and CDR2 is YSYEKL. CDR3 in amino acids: CASSQTARELDTGELFF. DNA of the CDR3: TGCGCCAGCAGCCAAACGGCGAGGGAGTTGGACACCGGGGAGCTGTTTTTT.

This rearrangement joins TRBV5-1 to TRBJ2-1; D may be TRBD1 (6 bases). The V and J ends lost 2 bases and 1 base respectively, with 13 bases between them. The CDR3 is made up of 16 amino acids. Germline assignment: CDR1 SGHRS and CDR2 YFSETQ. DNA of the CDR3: TGCGCCAGCAGCTTCACAGGGTCTAGGTCCTACAATGAGCAGTTCTTC. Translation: CASSFTGSRSYNEQFF.

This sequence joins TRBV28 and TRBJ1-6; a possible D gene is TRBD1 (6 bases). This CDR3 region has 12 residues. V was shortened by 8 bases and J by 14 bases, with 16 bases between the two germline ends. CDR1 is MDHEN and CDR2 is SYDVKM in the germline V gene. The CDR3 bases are TGTGCCAGCGGGCAGGGCCCAGGGGCCCTCCACTTT. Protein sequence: CASGQGPGALHF.

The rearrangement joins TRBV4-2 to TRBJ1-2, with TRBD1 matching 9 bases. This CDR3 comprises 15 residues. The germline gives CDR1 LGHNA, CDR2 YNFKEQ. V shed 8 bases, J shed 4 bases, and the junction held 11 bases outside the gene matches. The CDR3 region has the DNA TGTGCCAGCTCCCCCGGGACAGGGTTCTTCTATGGCTACACCTTC. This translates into CASSPGTGFFYGYTF.

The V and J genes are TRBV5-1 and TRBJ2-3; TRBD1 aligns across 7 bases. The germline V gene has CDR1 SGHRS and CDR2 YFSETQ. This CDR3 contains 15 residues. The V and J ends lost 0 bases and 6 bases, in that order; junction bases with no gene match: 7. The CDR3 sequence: CASSLEDREFDTQYF. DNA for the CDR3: TGCGCCAGCAGCTTGGAAGACAGGGAGTTTGATACGCAGTATTTT.

CDR3 amino acids: CASSSGLGPNEQFF. CDR3 coding DNA: TGTGCCAGCAGTTCGGGACTAGGTCCCAATGAGCAGTTCTTC. The chain combines TRBV28 with TRBJ2-1; 8 nucleotides match TRBD2. Trimming removed 4 bases from V and 6 bases from J; junction bases left unmatched: 5. This CDR3 has 14 amino acids. Per germline, CDR1 MDHEN and CDR2 SYDVKM.

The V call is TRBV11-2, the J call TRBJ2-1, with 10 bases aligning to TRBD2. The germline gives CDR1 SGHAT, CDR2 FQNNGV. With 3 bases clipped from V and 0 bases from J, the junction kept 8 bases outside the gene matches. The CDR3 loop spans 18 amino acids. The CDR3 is CASSFTGLAEYSYNEQFF. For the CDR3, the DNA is TGTGCCAGCAGCTTTACAGGACTAGCGGAGTACTCCTACAATGAGCAGTTCTTC.

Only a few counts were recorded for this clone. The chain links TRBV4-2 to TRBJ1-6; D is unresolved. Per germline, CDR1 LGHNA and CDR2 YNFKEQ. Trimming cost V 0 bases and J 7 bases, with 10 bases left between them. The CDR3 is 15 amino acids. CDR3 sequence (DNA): TGTGCCAGCAGCCAAGATCAGGCCGAGAATTCACCCCTCCACTTT. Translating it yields CASSQDQAENSPLHF.

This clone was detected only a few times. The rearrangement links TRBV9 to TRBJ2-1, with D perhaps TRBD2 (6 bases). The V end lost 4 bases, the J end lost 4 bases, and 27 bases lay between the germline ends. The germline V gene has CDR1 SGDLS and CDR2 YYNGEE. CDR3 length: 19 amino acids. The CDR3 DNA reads TGTGCCAGCAGCCCCCGGGGTGGAGGGGCGACAACGATGTACAATGAGCAGTTCTTC. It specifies CASSPRGGGATTMYNEQFF.

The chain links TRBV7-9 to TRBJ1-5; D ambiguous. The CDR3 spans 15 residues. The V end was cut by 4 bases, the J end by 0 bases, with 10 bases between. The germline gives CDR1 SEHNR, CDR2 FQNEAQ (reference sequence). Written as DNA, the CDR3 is TGTGCCAGCAGCTCCCCCTCAGGTAGCAATCAGCCCCAGCATTTT. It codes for CASSSPSGSNQPQHF.

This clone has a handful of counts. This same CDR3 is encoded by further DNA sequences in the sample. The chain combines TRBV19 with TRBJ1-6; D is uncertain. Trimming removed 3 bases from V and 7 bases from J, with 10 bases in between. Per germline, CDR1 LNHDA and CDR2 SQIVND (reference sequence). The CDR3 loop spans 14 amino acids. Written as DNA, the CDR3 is TGTGCCAGTAGTATCACCGGGGTCAATTCACCCCTCCACTTT. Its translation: CASSITGVNSPLHF. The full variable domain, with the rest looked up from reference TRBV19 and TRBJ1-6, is DGGITQSPKYLFRKEGQNVTLSCEQNLNHDAMYWYRQDPGQGLRLIYYSQIVNDFQKGDIAEGYSVSREKKESFPLTVTSAQKNPTAFYLCASSITGVNSPLHFGNGTRLTVT.

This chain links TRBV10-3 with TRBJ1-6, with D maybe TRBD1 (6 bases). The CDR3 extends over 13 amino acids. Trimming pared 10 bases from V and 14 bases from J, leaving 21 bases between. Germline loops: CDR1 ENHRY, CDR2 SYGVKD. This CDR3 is CATEPGQRNALHF. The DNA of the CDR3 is TGTGCCACCGAGCCGGGACAAAGAAATGCCCTCCACTTT.

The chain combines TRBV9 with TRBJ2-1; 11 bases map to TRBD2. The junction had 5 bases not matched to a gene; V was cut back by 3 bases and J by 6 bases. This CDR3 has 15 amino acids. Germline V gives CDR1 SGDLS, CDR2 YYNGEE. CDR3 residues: CASSGSGRAFNEQFF. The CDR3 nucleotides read TGTGCCAGCAGCGGTAGCGGGAGGGCCTTCAATGAGCAGTTCTTC.

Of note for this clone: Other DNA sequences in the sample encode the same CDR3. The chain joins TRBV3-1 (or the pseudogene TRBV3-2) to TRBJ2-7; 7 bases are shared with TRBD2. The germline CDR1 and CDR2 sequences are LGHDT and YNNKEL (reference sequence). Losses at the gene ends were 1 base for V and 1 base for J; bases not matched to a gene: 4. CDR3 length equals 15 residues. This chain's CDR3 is CASSQGTSGSYEQYF. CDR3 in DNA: TGTGCCAGCAGCCAAGGGACTAGTGGATCCTACGAGCAGTACTTC.

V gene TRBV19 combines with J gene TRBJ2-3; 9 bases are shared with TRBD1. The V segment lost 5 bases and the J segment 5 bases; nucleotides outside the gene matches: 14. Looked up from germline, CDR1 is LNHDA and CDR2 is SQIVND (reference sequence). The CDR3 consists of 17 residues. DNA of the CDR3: TGTGCCAGTAGTCCCGTCGACAGGGGGACCTCCGTAGATACGCAGTATTTT. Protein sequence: CASSPVDRGTSVDTQYF.

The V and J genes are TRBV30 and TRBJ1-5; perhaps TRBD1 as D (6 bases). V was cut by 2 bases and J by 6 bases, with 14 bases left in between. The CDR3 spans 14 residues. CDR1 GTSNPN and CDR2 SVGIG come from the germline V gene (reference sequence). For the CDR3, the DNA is TGTGCCTGGAGTTCCAGAGGGGGATTTCAGCCCCAGCATTTT. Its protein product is CAWSSRGGFQPQHF.

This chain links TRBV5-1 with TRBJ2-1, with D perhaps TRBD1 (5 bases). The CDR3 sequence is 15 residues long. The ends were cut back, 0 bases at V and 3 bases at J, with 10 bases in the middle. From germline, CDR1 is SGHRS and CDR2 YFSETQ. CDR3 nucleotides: TGCGCCAGCAGCTTGGAGGCAGGGCTCTACAATGAGCAGTTCTTC. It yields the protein CASSLEAGLYNEQFF.

The CDR3 sequence: CASSPQGFGSPLHF. The CDR3 nucleotides read TGTGCCAGCTCACCCCAGGGTTTTGGCTCACCCCTCCACTTT. This chain uses TRBV18 with TRBJ1-6; D might be TRBD1 (5 bases). The CDR3 has 14 residues. The V end lost 3 bases, the J end lost 10 bases, and 13 bases lay between the germline ends. Per the germline V gene, CDR1 is KGHSH and CDR2 is LQKENI.

DNA for the CDR3: TGTGCCAGCAGCTTTCTTGGACAGATTGAAGCTTTCTTT. Amino acid sequence: CASSFLGQIEAFF. V is TRBV7-8 and J is TRBJ1-1; D may be TRBD1 (6 bases). V gave up 3 bases and J gave up 7 bases, with 12 bases separating them. The germline gives CDR1 SGHVS, CDR2 FQNEAQ. CDR3 length equals 13 residues.

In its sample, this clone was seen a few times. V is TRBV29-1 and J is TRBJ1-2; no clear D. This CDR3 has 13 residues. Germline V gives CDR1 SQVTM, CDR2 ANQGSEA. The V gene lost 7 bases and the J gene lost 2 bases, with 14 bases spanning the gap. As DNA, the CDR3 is TGCAGCGCCGGTCCGAGAGTCAACTATGGCTACACCTTC. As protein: CSAGPRVNYGYTF.

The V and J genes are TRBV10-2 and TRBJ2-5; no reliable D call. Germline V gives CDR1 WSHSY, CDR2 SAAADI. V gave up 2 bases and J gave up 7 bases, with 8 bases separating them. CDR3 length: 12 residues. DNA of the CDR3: TGCGCCAGCAGTGAGGGAACGGGGACCCAGTACTTC. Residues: CASSEGTGTQYF.

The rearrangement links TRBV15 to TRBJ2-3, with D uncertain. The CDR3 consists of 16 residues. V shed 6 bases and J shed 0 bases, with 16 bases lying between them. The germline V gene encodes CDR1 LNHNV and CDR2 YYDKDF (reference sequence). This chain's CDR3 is CATRGADFTSTDTQYF. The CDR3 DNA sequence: TGTGCCACCAGAGGCGCCGACTTTACTAGCACAGATACGCAGTATTTT.